The T cell receptor (beta chain) described here comes from a study of blood T cell repertoires in COVID-19. Germline V lookup: CDR1 MDHEN, CDR2 SYDVKM. After removal of 5 bases from V and 6 bases from J, the junction contained 9 bases not matched to a gene. The CDR3 is 15 amino acids. The method was immunoSEQ multiplex PCR; TCRdb's version includes in-frame clones alone and lacks a portion of them. The repertoire holds about 310,000 clones, with roughly 91% as singletons. V is TRBV28 and J is TRBJ1-5, with 8 bases fitting TRBD1. The sequence derives from a man between 50 and 59 years old with active or convalescent COVID-19. Sequencing was performed on peripheral blood. CDR3 amino acids: CASSQGQGKGQPQHF. The DNA for the CDR3 is TGTGCCAGCAGTCAAGGACAGGGAAAGGGTCAGCCCCAGCATTTT. Full variable domain (missing parts from reference TRBV28 and TRBJ1-5): DVKVTQSSRYLVKRTGEKVFLECVQDMDHENMFWYRQDPGLGLRLIYFSYDVKMKEKGDIPEGYSVSREKKERFSLILESASTNQTSMYLCASSQGQGKGQPQHFGDGTRLSIL.